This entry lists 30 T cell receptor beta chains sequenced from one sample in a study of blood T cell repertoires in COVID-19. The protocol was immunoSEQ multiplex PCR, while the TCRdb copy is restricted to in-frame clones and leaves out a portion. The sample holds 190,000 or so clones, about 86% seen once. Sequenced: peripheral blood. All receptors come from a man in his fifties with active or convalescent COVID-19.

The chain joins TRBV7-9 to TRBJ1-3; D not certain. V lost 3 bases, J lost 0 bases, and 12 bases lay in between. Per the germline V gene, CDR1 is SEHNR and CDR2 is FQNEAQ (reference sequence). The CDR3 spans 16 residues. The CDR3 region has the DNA TGTGCCAGCAGCTTTCCGGGGAGACCCTCTGGAAACACCATATATTTT. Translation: CASSFPGRPSGNTIYF.

CDR3 nucleotide sequence: TGTGCCAGCAGTAGGGACAGATTCTCCTATGGCTACACCTTC. It is translated as CASSRDRFSYGYTF. The chain recombines TRBV6-2 or TRBV6-3 with TRBJ1-2; TRBD1 matches 7 bases. From germline, CDR1 is MNHEY and CDR2 SVGEGT. The length of the CDR3 is 14 residues. V shed 5 bases, J shed 4 bases, and the junction held 7 bases outside the gene matches.

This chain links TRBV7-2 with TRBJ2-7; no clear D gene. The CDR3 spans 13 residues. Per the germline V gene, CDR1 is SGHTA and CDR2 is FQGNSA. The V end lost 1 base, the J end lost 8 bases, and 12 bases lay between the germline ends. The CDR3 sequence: CASSLVTARQQYF. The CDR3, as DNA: TGTGCCAGCAGCTTAGTAACAGCTCGACAGCAGTACTTC.

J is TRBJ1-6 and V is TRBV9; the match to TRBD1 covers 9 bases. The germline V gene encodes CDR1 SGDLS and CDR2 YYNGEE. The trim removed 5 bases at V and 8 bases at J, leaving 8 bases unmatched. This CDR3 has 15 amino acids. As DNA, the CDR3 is TGTGCCAGCAGTAAGACAGGGGGAAGTTATTCACCCCTCCACTTT. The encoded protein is CASSKTGGSYSPLHF.

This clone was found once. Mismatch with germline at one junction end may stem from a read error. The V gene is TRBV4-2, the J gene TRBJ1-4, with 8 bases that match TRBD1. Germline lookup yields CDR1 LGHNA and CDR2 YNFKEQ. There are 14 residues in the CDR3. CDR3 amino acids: CASSQGTGREKLFF. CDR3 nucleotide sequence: TGTGCCAGCAGCCAAGGGACAGGGAGGGAAAAGCTGTTTTTT.

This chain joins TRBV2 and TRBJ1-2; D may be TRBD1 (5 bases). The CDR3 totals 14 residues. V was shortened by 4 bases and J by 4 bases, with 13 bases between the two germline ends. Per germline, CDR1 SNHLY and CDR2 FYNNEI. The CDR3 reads CASSAQGEGYGYTF. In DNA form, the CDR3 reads TGTGCCAGCAGTGCTCAAGGGGAAGGCTATGGCTACACCTTC.

The CDR3 reads CASSPGTASGANVLTF. The CDR3 region has the DNA TGTGCCAGCAGCCCGGGGACAGCCTCTGGGGCCAACGTCCTGACTTTC. V usage is TRBV4-2 and J usage is TRBJ2-6; TRBD1 matches 7 bases. The CDR3 is made up of 16 amino acids. Germline trimming cut 4 bases from V and 0 bases from J; bases unmatched to any gene: 3. Germline lookup yields CDR1 LGHNA and CDR2 YNFKEQ.

Here the CDR3 reads CATRGSSYNEQFF. The CDR3 bases are TGTGCCACCCGGGGAAGCTCCTACAATGAGCAGTTCTTC. The rearrangement uses TRBV4-2 and TRBJ2-1; weak D call: TRBD2 (5 bases). CDR3 length equals 13 residues. Trimming pared 10 bases from V and 0 bases from J, leaving 10 bases between. CDR1 is LGHNA and CDR2 is YNFKEQ in the germline V gene.

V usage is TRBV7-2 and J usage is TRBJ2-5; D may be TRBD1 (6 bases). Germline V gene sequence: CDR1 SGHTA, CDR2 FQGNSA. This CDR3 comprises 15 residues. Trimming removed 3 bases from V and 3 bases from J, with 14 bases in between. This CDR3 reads CASSFSRGSEETQYF. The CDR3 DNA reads TGTGCCAGCAGCTTCTCGAGGGGGTCGGAAGAGACCCAGTACTTC.

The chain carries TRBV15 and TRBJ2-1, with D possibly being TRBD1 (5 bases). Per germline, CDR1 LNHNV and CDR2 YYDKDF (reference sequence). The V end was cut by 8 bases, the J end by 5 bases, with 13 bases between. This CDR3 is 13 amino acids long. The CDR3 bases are TGTGCCACCTCTAGTCAGGGAAACAATGAGCAGTTCTTC. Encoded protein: CATSSQGNNEQFF.

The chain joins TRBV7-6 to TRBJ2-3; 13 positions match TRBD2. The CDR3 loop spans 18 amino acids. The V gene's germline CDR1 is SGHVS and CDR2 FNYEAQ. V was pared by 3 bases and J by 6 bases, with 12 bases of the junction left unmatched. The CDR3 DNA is TGTGCCAGCAGCTTGGGCACTAGCGGGGGGGCTGTCCCCGATACGCAGTATTTT. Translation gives CASSLGTSGGAVPDTQYF.

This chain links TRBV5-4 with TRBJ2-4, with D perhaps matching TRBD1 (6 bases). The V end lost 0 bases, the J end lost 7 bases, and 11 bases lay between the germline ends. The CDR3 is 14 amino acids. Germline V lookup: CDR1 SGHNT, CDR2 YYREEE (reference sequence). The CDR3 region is CASSLGGQGNIQYF. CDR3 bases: TGTGCCAGCAGCTTGGGGGGTCAGGGGAACATTCAGTACTTC. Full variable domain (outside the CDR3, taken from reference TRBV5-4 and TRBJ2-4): ETGVTQSPTHLIKTRGQQVTLRCSSQSGHNTVSWYQQALGQGPQFIFQYYREEENGRGNFPPRFSGLQFPNYSSELNVNALELDDSALYLCASSLGGQGNIQYFGAGTRLSVL.

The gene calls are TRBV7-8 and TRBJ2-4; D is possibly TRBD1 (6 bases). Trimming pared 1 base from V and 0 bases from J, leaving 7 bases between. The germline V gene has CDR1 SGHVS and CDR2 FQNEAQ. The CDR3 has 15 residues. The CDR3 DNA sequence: TGTGCCAGCAGCTTAGACAGGGCAGCCAAAAACATTCAGTACTTC. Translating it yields CASSLDRAAKNIQYF.

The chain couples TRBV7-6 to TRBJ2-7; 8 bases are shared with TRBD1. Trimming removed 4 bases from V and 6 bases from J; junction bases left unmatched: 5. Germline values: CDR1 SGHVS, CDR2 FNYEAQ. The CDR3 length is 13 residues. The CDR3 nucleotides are TGTGCCAGCAGCTCCAGACAGGGGTTCGAGCAGTACTTC. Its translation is CASSSRQGFEQYF. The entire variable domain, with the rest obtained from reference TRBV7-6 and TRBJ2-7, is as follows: GAGVSQSPRYKVTKRGQDVALRCDPISGHVSLYWYRQALGQGPEFLTYFNYEAQQDKSGLPNDRFSAERPEGSISTLTIQRTEQRDSAMYRCASSSRQGFEQYFGPGTRLTVT.

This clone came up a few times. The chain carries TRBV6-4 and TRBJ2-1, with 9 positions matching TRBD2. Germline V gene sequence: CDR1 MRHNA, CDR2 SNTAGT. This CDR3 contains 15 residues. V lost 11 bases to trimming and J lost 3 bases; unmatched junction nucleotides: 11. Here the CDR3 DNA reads TGTGCCGCAGGGGCGGGAGGGTTTGTCTACAATGAGCAGTTCTTC. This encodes CAAGAGGFVYNEQFF.

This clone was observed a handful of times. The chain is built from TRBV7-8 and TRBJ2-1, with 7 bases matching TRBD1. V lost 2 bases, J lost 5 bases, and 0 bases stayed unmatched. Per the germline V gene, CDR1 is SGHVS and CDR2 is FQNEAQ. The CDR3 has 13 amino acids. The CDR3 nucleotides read TGTGCCAGCAGCTTAAGGGGGCACAATGAGCAGTTCTTC. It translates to CASSLRGHNEQFF.

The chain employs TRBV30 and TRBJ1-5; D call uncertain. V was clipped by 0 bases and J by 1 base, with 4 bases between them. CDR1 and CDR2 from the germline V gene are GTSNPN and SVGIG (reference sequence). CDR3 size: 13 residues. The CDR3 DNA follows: TGTGCCTGGAGTGTGGGCAGCAATCAGCCCCAGCATTTT. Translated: CAWSVGSNQPQHF.

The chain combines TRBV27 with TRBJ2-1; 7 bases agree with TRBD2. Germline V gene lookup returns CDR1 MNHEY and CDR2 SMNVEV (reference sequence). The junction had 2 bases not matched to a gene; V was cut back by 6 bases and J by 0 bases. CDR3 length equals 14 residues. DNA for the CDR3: TGTGCCAGCAGCCCGGGAGGCTCCTACAATGAGCAGTTCTTC. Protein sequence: CASSPGGSYNEQFF.

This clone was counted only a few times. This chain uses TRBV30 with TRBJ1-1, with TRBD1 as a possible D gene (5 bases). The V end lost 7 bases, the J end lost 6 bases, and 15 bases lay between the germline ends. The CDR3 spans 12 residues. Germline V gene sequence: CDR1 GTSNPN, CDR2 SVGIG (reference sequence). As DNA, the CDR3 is TGTGCCTACCTACCAGGGTTCTCTGAAGCTTTCTTT. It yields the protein CAYLPGFSEAFF. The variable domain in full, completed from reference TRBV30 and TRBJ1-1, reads SQTIHQWPATLVQPVGSPLSLECTVEGTSNPNLYWYRQAAGRGLQLLFYSVGIGQISSEVPQNLSASRPQDRQFILSSKKLLLSDSGFYLCAYLPGFSEAFFGQGTRLTVV.

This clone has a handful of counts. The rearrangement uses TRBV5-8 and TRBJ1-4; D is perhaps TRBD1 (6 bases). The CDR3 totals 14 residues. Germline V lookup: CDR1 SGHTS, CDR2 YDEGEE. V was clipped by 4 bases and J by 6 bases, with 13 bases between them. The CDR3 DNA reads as TGTGCCAGCAGCCCGAGGGGGATGGATGAAAAACTGTTTTTT. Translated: CASSPRGMDEKLFF.

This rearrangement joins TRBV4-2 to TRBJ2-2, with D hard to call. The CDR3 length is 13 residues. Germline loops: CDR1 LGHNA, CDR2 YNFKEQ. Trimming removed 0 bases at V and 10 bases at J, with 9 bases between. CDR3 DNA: TGTGCCAGCAGCCAAGATGCCCGAGCGGAGCTGTTTTTT. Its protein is CASSQDARAELFF.

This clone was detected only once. CDR3 residues: CAWSVQAPTQYF. CDR3 coding DNA: TGTGCCTGGAGTGTACAGGCCCCTACGCAGTATTTT. The chain employs TRBV30 and TRBJ2-3, with D tentatively TRBD1 (5 bases). The V gene lost 0 bases and the J gene lost 8 bases, with 9 bases spanning the gap. CDR1 and CDR2 from the germline V gene are GTSNPN and SVGIG (reference sequence). The CDR3 covers 12 residues.

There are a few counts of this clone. CDR3 in DNA: TGCGCCAGCAGTCTCCAGACGGTGGGGCTCACTGAAGCTTTCTTT. Translating it yields CASSLQTVGLTEAFF. The chain recombines TRBV10-1 with TRBJ1-1; the D gene is possibly TRBD1 (5 bases). The CDR3 covers 15 residues. Germline CDR1 is WNHNN and CDR2 is SYGVQD (reference sequence). With 5 bases removed from V and 4 bases from J, the gap between germline ends came to 17 bases.

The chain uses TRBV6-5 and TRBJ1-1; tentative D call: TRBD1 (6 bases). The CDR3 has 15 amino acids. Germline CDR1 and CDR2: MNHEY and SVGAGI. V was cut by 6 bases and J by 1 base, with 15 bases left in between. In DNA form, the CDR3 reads TGTGCCAGCAGAACTTCCGGACAGAAGAACACTGAAGCTTTCTTT. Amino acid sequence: CASRTSGQKNTEAFF.

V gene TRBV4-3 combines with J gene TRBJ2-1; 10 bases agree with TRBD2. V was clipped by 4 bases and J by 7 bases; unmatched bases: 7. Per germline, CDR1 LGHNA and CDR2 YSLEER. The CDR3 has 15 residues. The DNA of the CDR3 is TGCGCCAGCAGCCGGGGACTAGCGAGCGCGAATGAGCAGTTCTTC. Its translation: CASSRGLASANEQFF.

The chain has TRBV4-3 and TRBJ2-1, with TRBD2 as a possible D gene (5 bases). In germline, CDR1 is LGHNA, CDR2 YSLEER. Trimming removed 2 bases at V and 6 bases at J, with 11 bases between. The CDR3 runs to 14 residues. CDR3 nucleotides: TGCGCCAGCAGCCAACTTCCCGCGGGCAATGAGCAGTTCTTC. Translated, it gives CASSQLPAGNEQFF.

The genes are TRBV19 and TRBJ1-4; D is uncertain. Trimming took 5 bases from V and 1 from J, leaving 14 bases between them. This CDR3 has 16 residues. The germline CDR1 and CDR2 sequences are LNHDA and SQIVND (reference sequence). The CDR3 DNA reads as TGTGCCAGTAGTCCCGCGTACGGGTTAACTAATGAAAAACTGTTTTTT. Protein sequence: CASSPAYGLTNEKLFF.

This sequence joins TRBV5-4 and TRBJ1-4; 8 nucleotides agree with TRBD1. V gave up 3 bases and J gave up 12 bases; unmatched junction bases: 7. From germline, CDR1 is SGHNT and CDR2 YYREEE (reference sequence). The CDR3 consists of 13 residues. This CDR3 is CASSSVTGAQLFF. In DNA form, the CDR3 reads TGTGCCAGCAGCTCAGTGACAGGGGCACAACTGTTTTTT.

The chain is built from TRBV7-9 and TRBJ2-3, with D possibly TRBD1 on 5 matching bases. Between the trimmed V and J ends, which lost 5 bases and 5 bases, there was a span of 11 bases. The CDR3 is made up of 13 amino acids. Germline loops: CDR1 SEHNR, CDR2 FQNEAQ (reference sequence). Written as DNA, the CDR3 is TGTGCCAGCAGCCCTGGGGCTGGAGATACGCAGTATTTT. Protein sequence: CASSPGAGDTQYF.

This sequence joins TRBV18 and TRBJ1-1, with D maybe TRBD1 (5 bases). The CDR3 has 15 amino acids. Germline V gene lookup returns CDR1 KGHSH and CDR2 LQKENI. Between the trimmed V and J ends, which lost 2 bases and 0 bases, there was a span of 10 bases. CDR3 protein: CASSPIDSMNTEAFF. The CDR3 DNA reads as TGTGCCAGCTCACCAATCGACAGTATGAACACTGAAGCTTTCTTT.